Shown below are 19 T cell receptor beta chains from a single sample sequenced in a study of blood T cell repertoires in COVID-19. Here immunoSEQ multiplex PCR was the method, and the copy in TCRdb shows in-frame clones only, minus some. The sample lists 230,000 or so clones, about 87% occurring once. Sequenced input: PBMCs or T cells enriched from blood (not recorded which). These receptors all stem from a woman in her 30s who had recovered from COVID-19.

This clone was seen ten or more times. The chain combines TRBV2 with TRBJ2-7; D may be TRBD1 (6 bases). With 4 bases removed from V and 0 bases from J, the gap between germline ends came to 7 bases. This CDR3 has 13 residues. Germline lookup yields CDR1 SNHLY and CDR2 FYNNEI. CDR3 protein: CASSATGSYEQYF. CDR3 sequence (DNA): TGTGCCAGCAGTGCGACAGGCTCCTACGAGCAGTACTTC.

V usage is TRBV29-1 and J usage is TRBJ2-5; D may be TRBD1 (6 bases). CDR1 SQVTM and CDR2 ANQGSEA come from the germline V gene. The CDR3 extends over 14 amino acids. The ends were cut back, 7 bases at V and 2 bases at J, with 17 bases in the middle. The chain's CDR3 is CSAADGQQQETQYF. In nucleotides, the CDR3 is TGCAGCGCTGCTGACGGACAGCAGCAAGAGACCCAGTACTTC. The entire variable domain, with the rest obtained from reference TRBV29-1 and TRBJ2-5, is as follows: SAVISQKPSRDICQRGTSLTIQCQVDSQVTMMFWYRQQPGQSLTLIATANQGSEATYESGFVIDKFPISRPNLTFSTLTVSNMSPEDSSIYLCSAADGQQQETQYFGPGTRLLVL.

V is TRBV5-4 and J is TRBJ2-1; 14 bases are a match to TRBD2. The J segment lost 9 bases and the V segment lost 2 bases, leaving 1 base of the junction unmatched. Per germline, CDR1 SGHNT and CDR2 YYREEE (reference sequence). The length of the CDR3 is 14 residues. CDR3 residues: CASSFGTSGGEQFF. The DNA for the CDR3 is TGTGCCAGCAGCTTCGGGACTAGCGGGGGTGAGCAGTTCTTC.

This clone was detected only once. The CDR3 sequence: CATRRGGSYGYTF. For the CDR3, the DNA is TGTGCCACACGTAGGGGGGGAAGTTATGGCTACACCTTC. The chain couples TRBV15 to TRBJ1-2; the D gene is possibly TRBD1 (6 bases). Trimming pared 9 bases from V and 5 bases from J, leaving 16 bases between. Germline loops: CDR1 LNHNV, CDR2 YYDKDF (reference sequence). The CDR3 loop spans 13 amino acids.

CDR3 bases: TGTGCTAGTGGTTTGTACGGGGGTGGCACTGAAGCTTTCTTT. As protein: CASGLYGGGTEAFF. This chain links TRBV12-5 with TRBJ1-1; maybe TRBD1 (5 bases). The CDR3 loop spans 14 amino acids. Germline V gene data show CDR1 as LGHNT and CDR2 as FRNRAP. Trimming stripped 2 bases from V and 4 bases from J, with 11 bases between.

This chain joins TRBV7-9 and TRBJ2-7; TRBD2 is a possible D gene (6 bases). V lost 3 bases and J lost 3, with 18 bases in between. CDR3 length: 16 amino acids. Per germline, CDR1 SEHNR and CDR2 FQNEAQ (reference sequence). The CDR3 nucleotides are TGTGCCAGCAGCTTTGGAGGATGGACTAAAAACTACGAGCAGTACTTC. This translates into CASSFGGWTKNYEQYF. Combining the CDR3 with reference TRBV7-9 and TRBJ2-7 gives the whole variable domain DTGVSQNPRHKITKRGQNVTFRCDPISEHNRLYWYRQTLGQGPEFLTYFQNEAQLEKSRLLSDRFSAERPKGSFSTLEIQRTEQGDSAMYLCASSFGGWTKNYEQYFGPGTRLTVT.

This chain links TRBV9 with TRBJ1-3; TRBD1 is a possible D gene (5 bases). This CDR3 is 16 amino acids long. Trimming removed 0 bases at V and 4 bases at J, with 14 bases between. Germline V gene data show CDR1 as SGDLS and CDR2 as YYNGEE. The CDR3 region has the DNA TGTGCCAGCAGCGTAGTGGCCGGGGGGACCGGAAACACCATATATTTT. Protein: CASSVVAGGTGNTIYF.

As DNA, the CDR3 is TGTGCCAGTAGTAACTTAACTAGCGGGGGGATCGGGGAGCAGTACTTC. Amino acids: CASSNLTSGGIGEQYF. The chain couples TRBV19 to TRBJ2-7; 12 nucleotides align to TRBD2. The CDR3 contains 16 residues. Germline V CDR1 and CDR2: LNHDA, SQIVND (reference sequence). V lost 4 bases, J lost 7 bases, and 11 bases stayed unmatched.

This sequence joins TRBV7-2 and TRBJ1-4; D is uncertain. The V and J ends lost 8 bases and 8 bases respectively, with 12 bases between them. The CDR3 is 12 amino acids. The germline V gene encodes CDR1 SGHTA and CDR2 FQGNSA. CDR3: CASSRSGEKLFF. The CDR3 region has the DNA TGTGCCAGCTCTCGTTCGGGGGAAAAACTGTTTTTT.

The gene calls are TRBV19 and TRBJ1-5, with D tentatively TRBD1 (5 bases). V dropped 3 bases and J dropped 2 bases, with 8 bases sitting between them. Per germline, CDR1 LNHDA and CDR2 SQIVND (reference sequence). The CDR3 totals 14 residues. CDR3 DNA sequence: TGTGCCAGTAGTATTCGGGGGGGCAATCAGCCCCAGCATTTT. Protein: CASSIRGGNQPQHF.

Comment on this clone: The sample carries other DNA sequences with the same CDR3. The rearrangement uses TRBV19 and TRBJ1-3; D not resolved. CDR1 is LNHDA and CDR2 is SQIVND in the germline V gene (reference sequence). V shed 5 bases and J shed 2 bases, with 10 bases lying between them. The CDR3 loop spans 14 amino acids. Here the CDR3 DNA reads TGTGCCAGTAGTCCCGCCGGGACTGGAAACACCATATATTTT. Translation: CASSPAGTGNTIYF.

The J gene is TRBJ1-1, the V gene TRBV6-1, with D perhaps matching TRBD1 (6 bases). This CDR3 has 16 residues. Trimming removed 3 bases at V and 3 bases at J, with 17 bases between. The germline V gene encodes CDR1 MNHNS and CDR2 SASEGT. As DNA, the CDR3 is TGTGCCAGCAGTGATGGGTATGACAGGACTTACACTGAAGCTTTCTTT. This translates into CASSDGYDRTYTEAFF.

This chain connects TRBV18 to TRBJ1-2; maybe TRBD1 (5 bases). The CDR3 contains 14 residues. The V and J ends lost 0 bases and 4 bases respectively, with 9 bases between them. Germline CDR1 KGHSH, CDR2 LQKENI. This CDR3 reads CASSPPVRVYGYTF. CDR3 DNA sequence: TGTGCCAGCTCACCACCGGTCAGGGTCTATGGCTACACCTTC.

V gene TRBV11-1 combines with J gene TRBJ2-3; D remains ambiguous. V lost 2 bases, J lost 1 base, and 7 bases lay in between. Germline values: CDR1 SGHAT, CDR2 FQDESV (reference sequence). CDR3 length: 14 residues. CDR3 DNA: TGTGCCAGCAGCTTACTAGATGGCACAGATACGCAGTATTTT. Translation: CASSLLDGTDTQYF.

The chain recombines TRBV24-1 with TRBJ1-5; perhaps TRBD1 as D (6 bases). CDR3 length: 13 residues. The V gene lost 12 bases and the J gene lost 5 bases, with 16 bases spanning the gap. Germline values: CDR1 KGHDR, CDR2 SFDVKD. The CDR3 loop reads CASKGVFDQPQHF. CDR3 sequence (DNA): TGTGCCTCAAAGGGGGTGTTTGATCAGCCCCAGCATTTT.

The rearrangement links TRBV29-1 to TRBJ1-1; D unclear. Germline assignment: CDR1 SQVTM and CDR2 ANQGSEA. The V end lost 7 bases, the J end lost 4 bases, and 19 bases lay between the germline ends. The CDR3 has 14 amino acids. In nucleotides, the CDR3 is TGCAGCGCCCCAAAGTCAACCGGAGGCACTGAAGCTTTCTTT. Translating it yields CSAPKSTGGTEAFF.

The V call is TRBV4-3, the J call TRBJ1-2, with a weak D call TRBD1 (6 bases). V was trimmed by 0 bases and J by 8 bases, leaving 19 bases between them. This CDR3 comprises 16 residues. The germline gives CDR1 LGHNA, CDR2 YSLEER. CDR3 sequence reads: CASSQDPGHTLGGYTF. In nucleotides, the CDR3 is TGCGCCAGCAGCCAAGATCCGGGACACACTTTGGGAGGCTACACCTTC.

The chain links TRBV27 to TRBJ2-2; the D is unclear. Trimming stripped 4 bases from V and 4 bases from J, with 13 bases between. The CDR3 contains 15 residues. Looked up from germline, CDR1 is MNHEY and CDR2 is SMNVEV (reference sequence). The CDR3 sequence: CASSSLRSGTGELFF. CDR3 DNA: TGTGCCAGCAGTTCGCTTCGGTCGGGCACCGGGGAGCTGTTTTTT.

As concerns this clone: The final CDR3 position lacks the conserved phenylalanine or tryptophan, pointing to a likely read error. It is unclear where the CDR3 begins or ends on the DNA, so no DNA is shown, and the CDR3 is as TCRdb lists it. The chain uses TRBV7-3 and TRBJ1-4; the DNA was not used to check the table's D call, TRBD1. Germline V lookup: CDR1 SGHTA, CDR2 FQGTGA. The CDR3 is 12 amino acids long, termini counted. CDR3 sequence: CASSYSGGHHHL.